Listed below are T cell receptor beta chains from one sample, sequenced in a study of T cell responses to AZD1222 COVID-19 vaccine. Sequencing was performed with immunoSEQ multiplex PCR; in TCRdb, only in-frame clones are kept and a portion is missing. In the table there are approximately 150,000 clones, about 92% of which are singletons. Sequenced material: peripheral blood, taken 28 days after the second AZD1222 dose. The receptors were gathered from an adult who received the AZD1222 COVID-19 vaccine. The CDR3 runs from the conserved cysteine through the conserved F or W. Each record gives: clone size, D gene, J gene, V gene, CDR3 protein, CDR3 DNA. D genes are given only for firm matches. The size entry is marked missing in some rows and otherwise reads once, few, many or a size class.

NA,TRBD2,TRBJ2-1,TRBV28,CASSHTSGGLDEQFF,TGTGCCAGCAGCCACACTAGCGGGGGACTGGATGAGCAGTTCTTC
once,TRBD2,TRBJ2-7,TRBV27,CASSLSVAGEVEQYF,TGTGCCAGCAGTTTATCGGTAGCGGGAGAGGTCGAGCAGTACTTC
NA,NA,TRBJ2-1,TRBV10-1,CASSDQAPSEQFF,TGCGCCAGCAGTGACCAGGCGCCTAGTGAGCAGTTCTTC
NA,NA,TRBJ2-5,TRBV11-2,CASSLGRETQYF,TGTGCCAGCAGCTTGGGCCGGGAGACCCAGTACTTC
NA,NA,TRBJ1-6,TRBV10-2,CASSELGVSYNSPLHF,TGCGCCAGCAGTGAGTTAGGGGTCTCCTATAATTCACCCCTCCACTTT
NA,TRBD1,TRBJ2-1,TRBV5-1,CASSLNTGQGFYNEQFF,TGCGCCAGCAGCTTAAACACCGGACAGGGTTTTTACAATGAGCAGTTCTTC
NA,TRBD1,TRBJ1-5,TRBV2,CASSPGTGIKPQHF,TGTGCCAGCAGCCCAGGGACAGGGATTAAGCCCCAGCATTTT
once,NA,TRBJ2-7,TRBV19,CASSYGRGSSYEQYF,TGTGCCAGTAGTTATGGGAGGGGGAGCTCCTACGAGCAGTACTTC
NA,TRBD1,TRBJ1-6,TRBV3-1/TRBV3-2,CASSQGDRGLRNSPLHF,TGTGCCAGCAGCCAAGGCGACAGGGGGCTGAGGAATTCACCCCTCCACTTT
once,NA,TRBJ1-2,TRBV19,CASSATRQYGYTF,TGTGCCAGTAGCGCCACCAGACAGTATGGCTACACCTTC
NA,NA,TRBJ1-5,TRBV6-1,CASSDPTGTPHQPQHF,TGTGCCAGCAGTGACCCGACAGGTACCCCTCATCAGCCCCAGCATTTT
NA,NA,TRBJ2-7,TRBV9,CASSYGWGPFGEQYF,TGTGCCAGCAGCTATGGTTGGGGGCCGTTCGGTGAGCAGTACTTC
NA,NA,TRBJ1-1,TRBV19,CASSNRSMNTEAFF,TGTGCCAGCAGTAACCGGTCCATGAACACTGAAGCTTTCTTT
NA,NA,TRBJ2-1,TRBV5-5,CASSPRTGKEYNEQFF,TGTGCCAGCAGCCCCCGGACGGGAAAAGAATACAATGAGCAGTTCTTC
NA,TRBD1,TRBJ1-1,TRBV7-2,CASSLAPQGGRTEAFF,TGTGCCAGCAGCCTAGCCCCCCAGGGGGGGAGGACTGAAGCTTTCTTT
NA,NA,TRBJ1-4,TRBV4-1,CASSQLQGGTNEKLFF,TGCGCCAGCAGCCAATTGCAGGGCGGGACTAATGAAAAACTGTTTTTT
few,NA,TRBJ1-4,TRBV5-5,CASSDNLFGGFEKLFF,TGTGCCAGCAGCGACAACTTATTCGGGGGTTTTGAAAAACTGTTTTTT